A selection of T cell receptor beta chains follows, all from one sample in a study of spatial heterogeneity in lung cancer. Using its own MiXCR run on the 5' RACE reads, TCRdb lists one record per CDR3 protein. This table has 49,000 or so distinct CDR3 sequences, 10% to 15% appearing once. Sequenced material: PBMCs, taken at surgery. The source of these receptors is a female donor with early-stage non-small cell lung cancer. The conserved cysteine and the conserved F or W are not part of the CDR3 here. Fields, in order: D gene, V gene, CDR3 protein. The D gene is left open where the match is weak.

D gene: TRBD1
V gene: TRBV5-1
CDR3 protein: ASSSGQVTYNEQF

D gene: -
V gene: TRBV3-1
CDR3 protein: ASSHGPSSGNTIY

D gene: TRBD2
V gene: TRBV3-1
CDR3 protein: ASSPLAGGRNEQF

D gene: -
V gene: TRBV15
CDR3 protein: ATSRDPSFGEQF

D gene: -
V gene: TRBV6-1
CDR3 protein: ASSERPFKGKSSGNTIY

D gene: TRBD2
V gene: TRBV5-1
CDR3 protein: ASRASGGAGEDKKY

D gene: -
V gene: TRBV5-1
CDR3 protein: ASSPTSGAQGYGYT

D gene: -
V gene: TRBV18
CDR3 protein: ASSPQRISNQPQH

D gene: -
V gene: TRBV13
CDR3 protein: ASSRAGGGRETQY

D gene: -
V gene: TRBV20-1
CDR3 protein: SAPRPGGYNEQF

D gene: -
V gene: TRBV6-1
CDR3 protein: ASSESFEAF

D gene: -
V gene: TRBV29-1
CDR3 protein: SVGGTHTSDTQY

D gene: -
V gene: TRBV7-2
CDR3 protein: ASSYTGFTSTEAF

D gene: -
V gene: TRBV6-6
CDR3 protein: ASSPTVNTEAF

D gene: TRBD1
V gene: TRBV18
CDR3 protein: ASSSTGDGAF

D gene: TRBD1
V gene: TRBV27
CDR3 protein: ASSTLRDREEKLF

D gene: -
V gene: TRBV4-3
CDR3 protein: ASSLAPGNTIY

D gene: -
V gene: TRBV19
CDR3 protein: ASSSGGPPPGELF

D gene: -
V gene: TRBV10-3
CDR3 protein: AISEGDTQY

D gene: -
V gene: TRBV4-2
CDR3 protein: ASNHPSLGDEQY

D gene: TRBD2
V gene: TRBV6-5
CDR3 protein: ASSYRTSGGGEQY

D gene: TRBD1
V gene: TRBV10-3
CDR3 protein: AISGGAGGRTEAF